These 29 T cell receptor beta chains were sequenced from one sample in a study of blood T cell repertoires in COVID-19 (dated by TCRdb to the early 2020s). Library preparation employed the immunoSEQ multiplex PCR assay. Entries here come from immuneACCESS through TCRdb and include only in-frame sequences with V and J called. Some clones fail to appear in such tables; in the studies checked, an unresolved V gene covers under half of the shortfall, and the cause of the remainder is unknown. The sample contains about 230,000 clones, 65% to 85% of them found a single time. 1.3% of the sample goes to the ten largest clones. The source material was peripheral blood. Receptors were obtained from a woman aged 25 to 39 with COVID-19, enrolled during active disease.

The J gene is TRBJ1-3, the V gene TRBV5-5; perhaps TRBD1 as D (5 bases). Trimming left V 1 base short and J 1 base short, with 15 bases between. This CDR3 contains 17 residues. CDR1 is SGHKS, CDR2 YYEKEE, per germline (reference sequence). The CDR3 protein is CASSLLIGHGSGNTIYF. The CDR3 DNA reads TGTGCCAGCAGCTTGTTGATAGGACACGGGTCTGGAAACACCATATATTTT.

The V call is TRBV19, the J call TRBJ1-4, with 9 bases fitting TRBD1. In germline, CDR1 is LNHDA, CDR2 SQIVND (reference sequence). The J segment lost 3 bases and the V segment lost 3 bases, leaving 8 bases of the junction unmatched. The CDR3 totals 17 residues. Here the CDR3 reads CASSISGQGVSNEKLFF. CDR3 bases: TGTGCCAGTAGTATTTCGGGACAGGGAGTATCTAATGAAAAACTGTTTTTT. Full variable domain (remainder filled in from reference TRBV19 and TRBJ1-4): DGGITQSPKYLFRKEGQNVTLSCEQNLNHDAMYWYRQDPGQGLRLIYYSQIVNDFQKGDIAEGYSVSREKKESFPLTVTSAQKNPTAFYLCASSISGQGVSNEKLFFGSGTQLSVL.

The chain uses TRBV18 and TRBJ1-3; 9 bases map to TRBD1. Germline V gene data show CDR1 as KGHSH and CDR2 as LQKENI. The CDR3 spans 19 residues. V trimming: 5 bases; J trimming: 4 bases; junction bases outside the gene matches: 18. Here the CDR3 DNA reads TGTGCCAGCTCAGCCCTCTCGGGACAGGGAACGTCGGCCGGAAACACCATATATTTT. Translated: CASSALSGQGTSAGNTIYF.

This rearrangement joins TRBV5-6 to TRBJ1-1; D is undetermined. Trimming removed 0 bases at V and 0 bases at J, with 6 bases between. The CDR3 has 14 residues. Germline V gene sequence: CDR1 SGHDT, CDR2 YYEEEE. Here the CDR3 reads CASSLDGMNTEAFF. The CDR3 bases are TGTGCCAGCAGCTTGGACGGGATGAACACTGAAGCTTTCTTT.

The chain uses TRBV15 and TRBJ1-4; D not certain. With 0 bases removed from V and 0 bases from J, the gap between germline ends came to 8 bases. This CDR3 is built from 16 residues. Germline V lookup: CDR1 LNHNV, CDR2 YYDKDF (reference sequence). CDR3 in amino acids: CATSRDLEATNEKLFF. The CDR3 DNA sequence: TGTGCCACCAGCAGAGATCTGGAGGCAACTAATGAAAAACTGTTTTTT.

The V gene is TRBV11-2, the J gene TRBJ2-4, with 10 bases lining up with TRBD2. The trim removed 3 bases at V and 1 base at J, leaving 0 bases unmatched. The CDR3 runs to 15 residues. Germline V lookup: CDR1 SGHAT, CDR2 FQNNGV. The CDR3 DNA follows: TGTGCCAGCAGCTTTAGCGGGGGGGCCAAAAACATTCAGTACTTC. Its protein product is CASSFSGGAKNIQYF.

The rearrangement uses TRBV5-6 and TRBJ2-5; TRBD1 agrees at 10 bases. The CDR3 consists of 16 residues. J gave up 5 bases and V 3 bases, and 10 bases lay outside the gene matches. CDR1 and CDR2 (germline): SGHDT, YYEEEE. The CDR3 reads CASSSGLTGGMETQYF. CDR3 coding DNA: TGTGCCAGCAGCTCCGGGTTGACAGGGGGCATGGAGACCCAGTACTTC.

This clone was seen only once. The gene calls are TRBV9 and TRBJ2-5; weak D call: TRBD1 (6 bases). V shed 0 bases and J shed 4 bases, with 13 bases lying between them. Germline assignment: CDR1 SGDLS and CDR2 YYNGEE. The CDR3 length is 15 residues. CDR3 loop: CASSVVAGVRETQYF. The CDR3 region has the DNA TGTGCCAGCAGCGTAGTGGCAGGGGTGCGAGAGACCCAGTACTTC.

This clone was observed a few times. The chain employs TRBV6-5 and TRBJ1-6; 7 positions match TRBD1. CDR3 size: 13 residues. V dropped 11 bases and J dropped 9; count of bases not matched to a gene: 10. The germline V gene encodes CDR1 MNHEY and CDR2 SVGAGI. In DNA, the CDR3 is TGTGCCTCACACAGGGGACCAGGTTCACCCCTCCACTTT. Translated, it gives CASHRGPGSPLHF.

Notes on this clone: Other nucleotide sequences from this sample produce the same CDR3. The chain recombines TRBV5-4 with TRBJ1-1; TRBD1 agrees at 9 bases. The CDR3 contains 15 residues. Per germline, CDR1 SGHNT and CDR2 YYREEE (reference sequence). Trimming took 2 bases from V and 5 from J; bases not matched to a gene: 7. CDR3 in DNA: TGTGCCAGCAGCTTAGCACAGGGGGCGAATACTGAAGCTTTCTTT. It encodes CASSLAQGANTEAFF. Drawing the rest from reference TRBV5-4 and TRBJ1-1, the complete variable domain is ETGVTQSPTHLIKTRGQQVTLRCSSQSGHNTVSWYQQALGQGPQFIFQYYREEENGRGNFPPRFSGLQFPNYSSELNVNALELDDSALYLCASSLAQGANTEAFFGQGTRLTVV.

The rearrangement uses TRBV19 and TRBJ2-3; 9 bases line up with TRBD2. CDR1 LNHDA and CDR2 SQIVND come from the germline V gene (reference sequence). Trimming removed 1 base from V and 2 bases from J; junction bases left unmatched: 4. This CDR3 region has 16 residues. The CDR3 is CASSIGGGADTDTQYF. The CDR3 DNA reads TGTGCCAGTAGTATAGGCGGGGGGGCCGACACAGATACGCAGTATTTT. Variable domain in full (rest from reference TRBV19 and TRBJ2-3): DGGITQSPKYLFRKEGQNVTLSCEQNLNHDAMYWYRQDPGQGLRLIYYSQIVNDFQKGDIAEGYSVSREKKESFPLTVTSAQKNPTAFYLCASSIGGGADTDTQYFGPGTRLTVL.

This clone has a single count. The chain links TRBV23-1 to TRBJ2-7, with D hard to call. TRBV23-1 falls under the ORF class, with uncertain function. This CDR3 spans 12 amino acids. The V end was cut by 6 bases, the J end by 5 bases, with 11 bases between. CDR3 nucleotides: TGCGCCAGCAGGAGTTACGTACACGAGCAGTACTTC. This codes for CASRSYVHEQYF.

The chain joins TRBV7-8 to TRBJ2-1; no reliable D call. The CDR3 is made up of 12 amino acids. Germline assignment: CDR1 SGHVS and CDR2 FQNEAQ. Trimming cost V 1 base and J 12 bases, with 10 bases left between them. DNA for the CDR3: TGTGCCAGCAGCTTAGTGACTCACGGGCAGTTCTTC. This encodes CASSLVTHGQFF.

This clone was found a few times. The chain employs TRBV7-2 and TRBJ2-3; D is unresolved. The CDR3 extends over 12 amino acids. The ends were cut back, 2 bases at V and 3 bases at J, with 3 bases in the middle. Germline V lookup: CDR1 SGHTA, CDR2 FQGNSA. CDR3 in DNA: TGTGCCAGCAGCTTACTAACAGATACGCAGTATTTT. It encodes CASSLLTDTQYF.

The chain couples TRBV27 to TRBJ2-2, with 7 bases lining up with TRBD1. With 5 bases clipped from V and 6 bases from J, the junction kept 6 bases outside the gene matches. This CDR3 contains 14 residues. In germline, CDR1 is MNHEY, CDR2 SMNVEV (reference sequence). Here the CDR3 reads CASSPTQGSGELFF. CDR3 nucleotides: TGTGCCAGCAGTCCCACACAGGGGTCCGGGGAGCTGTTTTTT.

This clone was found a few times. This chain connects TRBV18 to TRBJ1-6; 7 bases map to TRBD1. The CDR3 is 17 amino acids. Trimming at V came to 1 base and at J to 8 bases, leaving 11 bases not matched to a gene. Germline V lookup: CDR1 KGHSH, CDR2 LQKENI. CDR3 nucleotide sequence: TGTGCCAGCTCACCACTCCCGGGACAGAATAGGGATTCACCCCTCCACTTT. Its translation: CASSPLPGQNRDSPLHF.

This rearrangement joins TRBV6-5 to TRBJ2-7; 8 bases match TRBD1. The germline V gene has CDR1 MNHEY and CDR2 SVGAGI. V lost 5 bases, J lost 3 bases, and 3 bases stayed unmatched. CDR3 length: 13 residues. The CDR3 sequence: CASSNRGDYEQYF. The CDR3 coding sequence is TGTGCCAGCAGTAACAGGGGGGACTACGAGCAGTACTTC.

This clone was recorded once. The chain employs TRBV6-6 and TRBJ2-5, with TRBD1 matching over 9 bases. The CDR3 covers 15 residues. Germline V lookup: CDR1 MNHNY, CDR2 SVGAGI (reference sequence). V shed 2 bases, J shed 4 bases, and the junction held 5 bases outside the gene matches. The CDR3 spells CASSYDRGMGETQYF. CDR3 nucleotides: TGTGCCAGCAGTTACGACAGGGGGATGGGAGAGACCCAGTACTTC.

The chain uses TRBV7-3 and TRBJ2-1; 7 bases line up with TRBD2. The V gene end was trimmed by 2 bases and the J gene end by 1 base; junction bases not matched to a gene: 2. Germline V gene data show CDR1 as SGHTA and CDR2 as FQGTGA. The CDR3 sequence is 15 residues long. Here the CDR3 DNA reads TGTGCCAGCAGCTTACAGGGAGGGTCCTACAATGAGCAGTTCTTC. This translates into CASSLQGGSYNEQFF.

CDR3 sequence reads: CASTPFVGSPLHF. CDR3 DNA sequence: TGTGCCAGCACTCCCTTTGTCGGTTCACCCCTCCACTTT. The chain employs TRBV28 and TRBJ1-6; D not resolved. Trimming cost V 7 bases and J 9 bases, with 13 bases left between them. The CDR3 length is 13 residues. The germline V gene has CDR1 MDHEN and CDR2 SYDVKM.

The rearrangement uses TRBV7-9 and TRBJ2-7; a weak D match, TRBD2 (5 bases). Germline CDR1 SEHNR, CDR2 FQNEAQ (reference sequence). Trimming left V 4 bases short and J 0 bases short, with 16 bases between. The CDR3 runs to 16 residues. CDR3 sequence reads: CASSSDSVALSYEQYF. The CDR3 nucleotides are TGTGCCAGCAGCTCCGATAGCGTAGCGCTCTCCTACGAGCAGTACTTC.

The chain couples TRBV10-2 to TRBJ1-5, with D unresolved. Germline assignment: CDR1 WSHSY and CDR2 SAAADI. Trimming removed 9 bases from V and 5 bases from J, with 14 bases in between. This CDR3 contains 13 residues. CDR3 region: CASTHTSYQPQHF. The CDR3 DNA sequence: TGCGCCAGTACCCACACCTCCTATCAGCCCCAGCATTTT.

This chain connects TRBV9 to TRBJ2-3; 14 bases are shared with TRBD2. The junction had 10 bases not matched to a gene; V was cut back by 9 bases and J by 1 base. Germline assignment: CDR1 SGDLS and CDR2 YYNGEE. The CDR3 is 17 amino acids. CDR3 region: CATDGTSGGPRTDTQYF. The CDR3 DNA sequence: TGTGCCACCGACGGGACTAGCGGGGGCCCACGCACAGATACGCAGTATTTT.

The rearrangement links TRBV7-9 to TRBJ2-3; D might be TRBD2 (6 bases). V was cut by 4 bases and J by 2 bases, with 13 bases left in between. This CDR3 is 15 amino acids long. Per germline, CDR1 SEHNR and CDR2 FQNEAQ (reference sequence). CDR3 DNA: TGTGCCAGCAGCTCGCTGGCGGGAAACACAGATACGCAGTATTTT. This gives the protein CASSSLAGNTDTQYF. The variable domain in full, completed from reference TRBV7-9 and TRBJ2-3, reads DTGVSQNPRHKITKRGQNVTFRCDPISEHNRLYWYRQTLGQGPEFLTYFQNEAQLEKSRLLSDRFSAERPKGSFSTLEIQRTEQGDSAMYLCASSSLAGNTDTQYFGPGTRLTVL.

This clone has a single count. J is TRBJ2-7 and V is TRBV7-9; 7 bases are shared with TRBD1. The CDR3 sequence is 14 residues long. CDR1 and CDR2 from the germline V gene are SEHNR and FQNEAQ (reference sequence). The J segment lost 2 bases and the V segment lost 5 bases, leaving 6 bases of the junction unmatched. The CDR3: CASSLRQGPYEQYF. In DNA, the CDR3 is TGTGCCAGCAGCCTCAGACAGGGTCCCTACGAGCAGTACTTC.

The chain has TRBV19 and TRBJ1-1; D possibly corresponds to TRBD1 (5 bases). V was shortened by 5 bases and J by 2 bases, with 15 bases between the two germline ends. The CDR3 runs 15 residues. Germline assignment: CDR1 LNHDA and CDR2 SQIVND (reference sequence). The CDR3 reads CASSPWGRFNTEAFF. CDR3 nucleotide sequence: TGTGCCAGTAGTCCATGGGGCCGCTTTAACACTGAAGCTTTCTTT. Supplemented by reference TRBV19 and TRBJ1-1, the full variable domain reads DGGITQSPKYLFRKEGQNVTLSCEQNLNHDAMYWYRQDPGQGLRLIYYSQIVNDFQKGDIAEGYSVSREKKESFPLTVTSAQKNPTAFYLCASSPWGRFNTEAFFGQGTRLTVV.

The table lists this clone with a few counts. V usage is TRBV24-1 and J usage is TRBJ2-5; D might be TRBD2 (6 bases). CDR3 size: 12 residues. The germline gives CDR1 KGHDR, CDR2 SFDVKD. The V and J ends lost 4 bases and 9 bases respectively, with 11 bases between them. CDR3 sequence: CATSDRTGAQYF. Written as DNA, the CDR3 is TGTGCCACCAGTGACCGTACGGGGGCCCAGTACTTC.

The chain combines TRBV30 with TRBJ1-1, with 7 positions matching TRBD1. The germline gives CDR1 GTSNPN, CDR2 SVGIG (reference sequence). The CDR3 has 15 residues. The V and J ends lost 2 bases and 5 bases, in that order; junction bases with no gene match: 11. This CDR3 reads CAWSTRTGFVTEAFF. In DNA form, the CDR3 reads TGTGCCTGGAGTACCCGGACAGGCTTTGTAACTGAAGCTTTCTTT. The full variable domain, completed using reference TRBV30 and TRBJ1-1, is SQTIHQWPATLVQPVGSPLSLECTVEGTSNPNLYWYRQAAGRGLQLLFYSVGIGQISSEVPQNLSASRPQDRQFILSSKKLLLSDSGFYLCAWSTRTGFVTEAFFGQGTRLTVV.

The V gene is TRBV4-3, the J gene TRBJ2-2, with 8 bases that match TRBD1. The CDR3 has 15 residues. The ends lost 1 base at V and 6 bases at J; junction bases unmatched: 4. Germline V gene sequence: CDR1 LGHNA, CDR2 YSLEER. The CDR3 region has the DNA TGCGCCAGCAGCCAAGGCAGGGGGCGAGCCGGGGAGCTGTTTTTT. Encoded protein: CASSQGRGRAGELFF.